The 14 T cell receptor beta chains in this list originate from one sample, sequenced in a study of CD8+ T cells in alopecia areata (dated by TCRdb to between 2017 and 2018). Receptor amplification or capture employed the immunoSEQ multiplex PCR assay. RNA was extracted from all samples and reverse transcribed into cDNA, which served as template for TCR sequencing. This is the immuneACCESS table as TCRdb keeps it, with only in-frame sequences that have V and J called. A part of the clones is gone; compared with another copy, unresolved V genes explain less than half, and the rest is unexplained. This sample holds 100,000 to 150,000 clones; 47% were observed only once. The ten biggest clones cover about 10% of the sample. The sequencing input was NKG2D-low CD8+ T cells sorted from blood. The label giving this sample's cell subset or site can be read as: sorted CD8+ NKG2D-low blood T cells. Receptor source: a human donor with alopecia areata.

This sequence joins TRBV29-1 and TRBJ2-7; 7 nucleotides agree with TRBD1. The CDR3 sequence is 12 residues long. J lost 1 base, V lost 4 bases, and 1 base had no gene match. Germline V lookup: CDR1 SQVTM, CDR2 ANQGSEA. The CDR3 region is CSVVQGSYEQYF. Written as DNA, the CDR3 is TGCAGCGTTGTACAGGGGTCCTACGAGCAGTACTTC.

The CDR3 DNA follows: TGCGCCAGCAGCAGAGACAGGGGAGGCACAGATACGCAGTATTTT. Amino acids: CASSRDRGGTDTQYF. The chain employs TRBV4-3 and TRBJ2-3, with 8 bases lining up with TRBD1. Germline values: CDR1 LGHNA, CDR2 YSLEER. Losses at the gene ends were 5 bases for V and 1 base for J; bases not matched to a gene: 5. This CDR3 is built from 15 residues.

This clone came up a few times. The rearrangement links TRBV6-5 to TRBJ1-1; D unclear. CDR3 length: 13 amino acids. V lost 0 bases to trimming and J lost 10 bases, with 12 bases between them. The germline gives CDR1 MNHEY, CDR2 SVGAGI. The CDR3: CASSYSYEVTAFF. CDR3 DNA sequence: TGTGCCAGCAGTTACTCGTACGAGGTGACAGCTTTCTTT.

This clone was detected a few times. The chain carries TRBV7-8 and TRBJ2-7, with D hard to call. From germline, CDR1 is SGHVS and CDR2 FQNEAQ. The length of the CDR3 is 15 residues. The ends were cut back, 0 bases at V and 2 bases at J, with 11 bases in the middle. In DNA, the CDR3 is TGTGCCAGCAGCTTAGCGCTTGAGCTAACCTACGAGCAGTACTTC. Its translation is CASSLALELTYEQYF.

In the case of this clone: Additional DNA sequences in this sample encode the identical CDR3. The chain uses TRBV30 and TRBJ2-7; TRBD2 might be the D (5 bases). V lost 2 bases and J lost 2, with 10 bases in between. The CDR3 runs to 13 residues. Germline assignment: CDR1 GTSNPN and CDR2 SVGIG (reference sequence). The chain's CDR3 is CAWSRGTTYEQYF. The DNA of the CDR3 is TGTGCCTGGAGTCGGGGTACCACCTACGAGCAGTACTTC. Full variable domain (remainder filled in from reference TRBV30 and TRBJ2-7): SQTIHQWPATLVQPVGSPLSLECTVEGTSNPNLYWYRQAAGRGLQLLFYSVGIGQISSEVPQNLSASRPQDRQFILSSKKLLLSDSGFYLCAWSRGTTYEQYFGPGTRLTVT.

CDR3 nucleotides: TGTGCCAGCAGCTTGACAGGGGGGGGCCTCACAGATACGCAGTATTTT. Translation: CASSLTGGGLTDTQYF. The genes are TRBV7-2 and TRBJ2-3; 9 nucleotides align to TRBD1. V shed 3 bases, J shed 2 bases, and the junction held 6 bases outside the gene matches. This CDR3 spans 16 amino acids. Germline V gene lookup returns CDR1 SGHTA and CDR2 FQGNSA.

V gene TRBV27 combines with J gene TRBJ2-1; D gene uncertain. The V end lost 5 bases, the J end lost 8 bases, and 16 bases lay between the germline ends. Germline CDR1 reads MNHEY; CDR2 reads SMNVEV (reference sequence). The CDR3 sequence is 14 residues long. This CDR3 reads CASSQEAPLDEQFF. The CDR3 DNA reads as TGTGCCAGCAGTCAAGAAGCCCCACTGGATGAGCAGTTCTTC.

This clone was observed a handful of times. This rearrangement joins TRBV5-4 to TRBJ2-1; D remains ambiguous. CDR1 and CDR2 from the germline V gene are SGHNT and YYREEE (reference sequence). V shed 2 bases and J shed 8 bases, with 11 bases lying between them. The CDR3 contains 13 residues. CDR3 DNA: TGTGCCAGCAGCTTTTCCCCCGGTGATGAGCAGTTCTTC. Translated, it gives CASSFSPGDEQFF.

The V and J genes are TRBV29-1 and TRBJ2-4; 9 bases are a match to TRBD2. Germline trimming cut 4 bases from V and 5 bases from J; bases unmatched to any gene: 3. Germline V CDR1 and CDR2: SQVTM, ANQGSEA. This CDR3 comprises 13 residues. Here the CDR3 reads CSVVPSGENIQYF. CDR3 DNA sequence: TGCAGCGTTGTCCCTAGCGGGGAAAACATTCAGTACTTC.

V and J are TRBV29-1 and TRBJ2-5; TRBD1 aligns across 8 bases. Germline trimming cut 6 bases from V and 4 bases from J; bases unmatched to any gene: 4. The CDR3 extends over 12 amino acids. CDR1 and CDR2 from the germline V gene are SQVTM and ANQGSEA. CDR3 nucleotide sequence: TGCAGCGTGGCCAGGGGGCGAGAGACCCAGTACTTC. Residues: CSVARGRETQYF. Full variable domain (remainder filled in from reference TRBV29-1 and TRBJ2-5): SAVISQKPSRDICQRGTSLTIQCQVDSQVTMMFWYRQQPGQSLTLIATANQGSEATYESGFVIDKFPISRPNLTFSTLTVSNMSPEDSSIYLCSVARGRETQYFGPGTRLLVL.

This chain connects TRBV29-1 to TRBJ2-1, with D hard to call. Germline-derived CDR1 and CDR2 are SQVTM and ANQGSEA. Deletions cut 5 bases from V and 9 bases from J, with 8 bases between. This CDR3 is 10 amino acids long. This CDR3 is CSVTDPEQFF. The CDR3 coding sequence is TGCAGCGTTACGGACCCTGAGCAGTTCTTC.

This clone was seen a handful of times. The genes are TRBV27 and TRBJ2-7; D possibly corresponds to TRBD1 (5 bases). Germline assignment: CDR1 MNHEY and CDR2 SMNVEV (reference sequence). CDR3 length: 13 residues. V lost 0 bases to trimming and J lost 4 bases, with 7 bases between them. In DNA form, the CDR3 reads TGTGCCAGCAGTTTATCCAGGGATTACGAGCAGTACTTC. It is translated as CASSLSRDYEQYF.

The V and J genes are TRBV9 and TRBJ1-2; no clear D. The CDR3 has 13 amino acids. Germline CDR1 is SGDLS and CDR2 is YYNGEE. Between the trimmed V and J ends, which lost 0 bases and 6 bases, there was a span of 9 bases. CDR3 nucleotide sequence: TGTGCCAGCAGCGTAGGGGGTAATCATGGCTACACCTTC. Translated, it gives CASSVGGNHGYTF.

This clone was detected only a few times. The CDR3, as DNA: TGTGCCAGCAGTGACGAGACTAGCGGGGGCAATGAGCAGTTCTTC. Protein sequence: CASSDETSGGNEQFF. The chain has TRBV6-4 and TRBJ2-1, with TRBD2 identical over 12 bases. Germline lookup yields CDR1 MRHNA and CDR2 SNTAGT. V gave up 2 bases and J gave up 6 bases; unmatched junction bases: 2. The CDR3 spans 15 residues.